Detailed here is one T cell receptor beta chain. This sample is part of a study of blood T cell repertoires in COVID-19. Germline-derived CDR1 and CDR2 are KGHSH and LQKENI. The length of the CDR3 is 16 residues. The V and J ends lost 3 bases and 1 base respectively, with 15 bases between them. In the original processing: Estimates of nucleated cell counts were drawn from the amplification of reference gene primers. Libraries were prepared by immunoSEQ multiplex PCR; TCRdb keeps only in-frame clonotypes and omits some of them. Clone size and V and J calls were adopted from that table, with D and trimming inferred from the DNA. The sample contains tens of thousands of clones, 80% to 90% of which appear only once.

This clonotype was obtained from a man in his forties or fifties with acute or convalescent COVID-19. Sequenced: peripheral blood. The chain employs TRBV18 and TRBJ1-1; TRBD1 is a possible D gene (6 bases). This chain's CDR3 is CASSPQIGQQNTEAFF. CDR3 sequence (DNA): TGTGCCAGCTCACCTCAAATCGGACAGCAGAACACTGAAGCTTTCTTT.